This entry lists 26 T cell receptor beta chains sequenced from one sample in a study of Graves' ophthalmopathy and Graves' hyperthyroidism. RNA transcripts served as template for amplifying TCR beta CDR3 sequences. The workflow started with a first-round RT-PCR run with HTBI primers and then moved on to a second-round multiplex PCR. TCRdb re-analysed the multiplex PCR reads in MiXCR, keeping a single row per CDR3 protein. The data show hundreds of thousands of distinct CDR3 sequences, with about 21% seen just once and roughly 3% held by the top ten. Sequencing used peripheral blood. The receptors here all came from a woman under 30 with stable Graves' hyperthyroidism.

In its sample, this clonotype was seen many times. The rearrangement uses TRBV27 and TRBJ2-4; D possibly corresponds to TRBD2 (7 bases). The CDR3 is 14 amino acids. The ends were cut back, 3 bases at V and 6 bases at J, with 12 bases in the middle. Germline V gives CDR1 MNHEY, CDR2 SMNVEV (reference sequence). The CDR3 protein is CASSFSGGANIQYF. The CDR3 bases are TGTGCCAGCAGTTTTTCGGGGGGCGCAAACATTCAGTACTTC.

The chain combines TRBV12-3 or TRBV12-4 with TRBJ2-5, with a possible D match to TRBD1 (5 bases). The CDR3 spans 15 residues. V lost 5 bases and J lost 5, with 18 bases in between. The CDR3 DNA sequence: TGTGCCAGCAGTCCGCGTAAGGGGCTGGGGGAGACCCAGTACTTC. It is translated as CASSPRKGLGETQYF.

The CDR3 region is CSVEPGRNTGELFF. In DNA, the CDR3 is TGCAGCGTTGAACCCGGCCGGAACACCGGGGAGCTGTTTTTT. The chain joins TRBV29-1 to TRBJ2-2; unclear D gene. The germline gives CDR1 SQVTM, CDR2 ANQGSEA. Trimming left V 2 bases short and J 1 base short, with 8 bases between. The CDR3 runs 14 residues.

The sample holds many counts of this clonotype. V gene TRBV6-6 combines with J gene TRBJ1-1, with D possibly matching TRBD1 (5 bases). The CDR3 totals 13 residues. Trimming stripped 7 bases from V and 5 bases from J, with 14 bases between. CDR1 is MNHNY, CDR2 SVGAGI, per germline (reference sequence). This CDR3 is CASNPSGRTEAFF. The DNA of the CDR3 is TGTGCCAGCAATCCTTCAGGGAGGACTGAAGCTTTCTTT.

This clonotype was observed at least ten times. The chain carries TRBV25-1 and TRBJ1-2; 7 bases are shared with TRBD1. V lost 2 bases and J lost 4; bases outside the gene matches: 10. CDR1 and CDR2 (germline): MGHDK, SYGVNS. The CDR3 extends over 16 amino acids. CDR3 in amino acids: CASSEHRGANLYGYTF. Written as DNA, the CDR3 is TGTGCCAGCAGTGAACACAGGGGAGCGAACCTCTATGGCTACACCTTC.

This clonotype was detected ten times or more. The CDR3 loop is CASSGTSSGNTIYF. The CDR3 DNA reads TGTGCCAGCAGTGGGACAAGCTCTGGAAACACCATATATTTT. The gene calls are TRBV6-1 and TRBJ1-3; possibly TRBD1 for D (5 bases). V was shortened by 4 bases and J by 0 bases, with 7 bases between the two germline ends. CDR3 size: 14 residues. Germline CDR1 reads MNHNS; CDR2 reads SASEGT.

This clonotype was recorded at least ten times. V gene TRBV3-1 combines with J gene TRBJ2-7; D gene unclear. Germline V gene data show CDR1 as LGHDT and CDR2 as YNNKEL (reference sequence). V lost 2 bases, J lost 5 bases, and 10 bases lay in between. This CDR3 region has 13 residues. The CDR3 bases are TGTGCCAGCAGCCAATTGCCTGGGGACGAGCAGTACTTC. This sequence encodes CASSQLPGDEQYF.

The sample holds many counts of this clonotype. V gene TRBV6-1 combines with J gene TRBJ2-5; 7 nucleotides agree with TRBD2. V was pared by 1 base and J by 3 bases, with 2 bases of the junction left unmatched. The CDR3 sequence is 14 residues long. Germline CDR1 is MNHNS and CDR2 is SASEGT. The CDR3: CASSEGTRKETQYF. The CDR3 nucleotides are TGTGCCAGCAGTGAAGGGACTAGAAAAGAGACCCAGTACTTC.

This clonotype was seen repeatedly, ten times or more. The chain carries TRBV6-1 and TRBJ1-1, with a weak D call TRBD1 (5 bases). The length of the CDR3 is 14 residues. Germline lookup yields CDR1 MNHNS and CDR2 SASEGT. Trimming pared 8 bases from V and 1 base from J, leaving 14 bases between. For the CDR3, the DNA is TGTGCCAGCTCACGGGGCACGAGGAACACTGAAGCTTTCTTT. Translated, it gives CASSRGTRNTEAFF.

This clonotype was counted at least ten times. The chain recombines TRBV18 with TRBJ1-6; tentatively, D is TRBD1 (6 bases). V was trimmed by 2 bases and J by 7 bases, leaving 9 bases between them. CDR1 is KGHSH and CDR2 is LQKENI in the germline V gene. The CDR3 consists of 14 residues. The CDR3 region has the DNA TGTGCCAGCTCACCAGGGGGCTGGAATTCACCCCTCCACTTT. Amino acid sequence: CASSPGGWNSPLHF.

The chain recombines TRBV28 with TRBJ1-1; D remains unclear. There are 14 residues in the CDR3. The germline V and J ends were trimmed by 2 bases and 0 bases, with 7 bases remaining between them. The germline CDR1 and CDR2 sequences are MDHEN and SYDVKM. The CDR3 spells CASSLTSMNTEAFF. For the CDR3, the DNA is TGTGCCAGCAGTTTAACGAGCATGAACACTGAAGCTTTCTTT.

V and J are TRBV11-1 and TRBJ2-5, with TRBD2 identical over 9 bases. The trim removed 3 bases at V and 0 bases at J, leaving 11 bases unmatched. Germline CDR1 reads SGHAT; CDR2 reads FQDESV (reference sequence). The CDR3 spans 18 residues. CDR3 in DNA: TGTGCCAGCAGCTTCACTAGTGGGGCTAGCGGGAACCAAGAGACCCAGTACTTC. Translation gives CASSFTSGASGNQETQYF.

This clonotype was found a few times. The rearrangement uses TRBV12-3 or TRBV12-4 and TRBJ1-6; 7 nucleotides agree with TRBD1. The CDR3 length is 14 residues. V dropped 6 bases and J dropped 6; count of bases not matched to a gene: 5. In DNA, the CDR3 is TGTGCCAGCAGGCGGGACAGCTTTAATTCACCCCTCCACTTT. This gives the protein CASRRDSFNSPLHF.

At least ten counts were recorded for this clonotype. The chain uses TRBV12-3 or TRBV12-4 and TRBJ1-1; D gene ambiguous. The CDR3 is made up of 13 amino acids. V was cut by 5 bases and J by 1 base, with 8 bases left in between. CDR3 sequence: CASSDGENTEAFF. In DNA form, the CDR3 reads TGTGCCAGCAGTGACGGCGAGAACACTGAAGCTTTCTTT.

This clonotype was counted a few times. This rearrangement joins TRBV30 to TRBJ2-1; a weak D match, TRBD2 (5 bases). The V and J ends lost 4 bases and 0 bases respectively, with 7 bases between them. This CDR3 spans 13 amino acids. CDR1 and CDR2 (germline): GTSNPN, SVGIG (reference sequence). The DNA of the CDR3 is TGTGCCTGGAACAGCGGCTCCTACAATGAGCAGTTCTTC. Its translation is CAWNSGSYNEQFF.

This clonotype showed up many times. The rearrangement links TRBV20-1 to TRBJ2-5; D is uncertain. The CDR3 runs 13 residues. Germline V CDR1 and CDR2: DFQATT, SNEGSKA (reference sequence). Trimming cost V 2 bases and J 3 bases, with 10 bases left between them. The CDR3 bases are TGCAGTGCTAGATGGGGAAGCGAAGAGACCCAGTACTTC. Protein product: CSARWGSEETQYF.

In this sample, this clonotype turned up many times. This chain uses TRBV30 with TRBJ1-5; tentative D call: TRBD1 (6 bases). Germline V lookup: CDR1 GTSNPN, CDR2 SVGIG (reference sequence). This CDR3 region has 13 residues. V lost 5 bases and J lost 4, with 12 bases in between. The CDR3 DNA is TGTGCCTGGTCGTACAGGGTTAATCAGCCCCAGCATTTT. It specifies CAWSYRVNQPQHF. Variable domain in full (rest from reference TRBV30 and TRBJ1-5): SQTIHQWPATLVQPVGSPLSLECTVEGTSNPNLYWYRQAAGRGLQLLFYSVGIGQISSEVPQNLSASRPQDRQFILSSKKLLLSDSGFYLCAWSYRVNQPQHFGDGTRLSIL.

About this clonotype: At one end, the junction sequence differs from germline, possibly due to a read error. The chain joins TRBV5-1 to TRBJ2-4; D possibly corresponds to TRBD1 (5 bases). CDR3 length: 13 amino acids. CDR1 is SGHRS, CDR2 YFSETQ, per germline. The CDR3 region is CASRSRVENIKYF. The CDR3 DNA reads TGCGCCAGCCGCAGCAGGGTGGAAAACATTAAGTACTTC.

This clonotype has at least ten counts. The chain combines TRBV19 with TRBJ1-5; 8 bases match TRBD1. This CDR3 spans 18 amino acids. J was trimmed by 0 bases and V by 6 bases; bases with no gene match: 13. Germline loops: CDR1 LNHDA, CDR2 SQIVND (reference sequence). CDR3 DNA: TGTGCCAGTAGACCCCGGTGGACAGGGCCCTTTAGCAATCAGCCCCAGCATTTT. Its protein is CASRPRWTGPFSNQPQHF. The variable domain in full, completed from reference TRBV19 and TRBJ1-5, reads DGGITQSPKYLFRKEGQNVTLSCEQNLNHDAMYWYRQDPGQGLRLIYYSQIVNDFQKGDIAEGYSVSREKKESFPLTVTSAQKNPTAFYLCASRPRWTGPFSNQPQHFGDGTRLSIL.

This clonotype came up many times. The V gene is TRBV12-3 or TRBV12-4, the J gene TRBJ2-7, with 9 nucleotides matching TRBD2. The CDR3 is 14 residues long. Trimming removed 2 bases from V and 5 bases from J; junction bases left unmatched: 4. This CDR3 reads CASSLSTSGHEQYF. CDR3 nucleotides: TGTGCCAGCAGTTTATCGACTAGCGGCCACGAGCAGTACTTC.

The rearrangement links TRBV12-3 or TRBV12-4 to TRBJ1-3, with D unclear. The CDR3 has 13 amino acids. Trimming took off 1 base at V and 8 bases at J, with 9 bases between the two ends. The CDR3 here is CASSLGGSDTIYF. CDR3 nucleotide sequence: TGTGCCAGCAGTTTAGGAGGCTCGGACACCATATATTTT.

The sample holds many counts of this clonotype. The gene calls are TRBV27 and TRBJ1-6; the match to TRBD1 covers 8 bases. V dropped 4 bases and J dropped 9; count of bases not matched to a gene: 11. This CDR3 has 16 amino acids. In germline, CDR1 is MNHEY, CDR2 SMNVEV (reference sequence). The CDR3 region has the DNA TGTGCCAGCAGTTATACAGGGGGGCAATCGAGTTCACCCCTCCACTTT. Protein sequence: CASSYTGGQSSSPLHF.

This clonotype was seen repeatedly, ten times or more. This chain uses TRBV20-1 with TRBJ2-7, with 9 nucleotides matching TRBD2. Losses at the gene ends were 1 base for V and 7 bases for J; bases not matched to a gene: 11. This CDR3 has 15 residues. Per the germline V gene, CDR1 is DFQATT and CDR2 is SNEGSKA (reference sequence). CDR3 sequence: CSARGGSGSVEEQYF. CDR3 sequence (DNA): TGCAGTGCTAGAGGTGGTAGCGGGAGCGTGGAAGAGCAGTACTTC.

This clonotype was observed at least ten times. This chain links TRBV29-1 with TRBJ2-6; a possible D gene is TRBD2 (6 bases). This CDR3 has 16 residues. Germline CDR1 and CDR2: SQVTM and ANQGSEA. The V end lost 5 bases, the J end lost 0 bases, and 14 bases lay between the germline ends. The CDR3 loop is CSVWDFQSSGANVLTF. In nucleotides, the CDR3 is TGCAGCGTTTGGGACTTCCAGAGCTCTGGGGCCAACGTCCTGACTTTC.

The chain has TRBV28 and TRBJ2-7; 7 bases are shared with TRBD2. V dropped 3 bases and J dropped 7; count of bases not matched to a gene: 12. The germline CDR1 and CDR2 sequences are MDHEN and SYDVKM. This CDR3 comprises 15 residues. In DNA, the CDR3 is TGTGCCAGCAGTTTTCCGGGACCACCGGGGGGAGAGCAGTACTTC. Protein sequence: CASSFPGPPGGEQYF. The whole variable domain, remainder taken from reference TRBV28 and TRBJ2-7, is DVKVTQSSRYLVKRTGEKVFLECVQDMDHENMFWYRQDPGLGLRLIYFSYDVKMKEKGDIPEGYSVSREKKERFSLILESASTNQTSMYLCASSFPGPPGGEQYFGPGTRLTVT.

This clonotype came up many times. J is TRBJ1-1 and V is TRBV20-1, with TRBD1 as a possible D gene (6 bases). Per the germline V gene, CDR1 is DFQATT and CDR2 is SNEGSKA (reference sequence). The CDR3 is 13 amino acids. V shed 1 base and J shed 7 bases, with 13 bases lying between them. CDR3 region: CSARGGTGIEAFF. The CDR3 nucleotides are TGCAGTGCTAGAGGGGGTACAGGGATTGAAGCTTTCTTT.